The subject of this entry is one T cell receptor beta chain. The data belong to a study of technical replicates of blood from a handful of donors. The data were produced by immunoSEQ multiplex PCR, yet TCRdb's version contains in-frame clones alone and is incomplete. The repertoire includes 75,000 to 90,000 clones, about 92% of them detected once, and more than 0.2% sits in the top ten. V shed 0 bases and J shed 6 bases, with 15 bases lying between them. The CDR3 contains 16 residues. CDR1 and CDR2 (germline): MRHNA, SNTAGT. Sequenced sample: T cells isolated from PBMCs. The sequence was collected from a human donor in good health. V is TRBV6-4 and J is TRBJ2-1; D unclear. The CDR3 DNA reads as TGTGCCAGCAGTGACTCCGCCAGGCACCAATTCAATGAGCAGTTCTTC. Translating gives CASSDSARHQFNEQFF.